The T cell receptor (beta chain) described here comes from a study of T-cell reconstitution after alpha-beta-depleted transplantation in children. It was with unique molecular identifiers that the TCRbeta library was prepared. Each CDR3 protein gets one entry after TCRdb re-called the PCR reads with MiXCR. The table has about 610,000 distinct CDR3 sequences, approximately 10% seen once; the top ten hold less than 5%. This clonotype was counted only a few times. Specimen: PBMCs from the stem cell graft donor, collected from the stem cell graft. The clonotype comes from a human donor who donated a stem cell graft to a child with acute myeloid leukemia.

The CDR3 here is CATSPITTGELFF. For the CDR3, the DNA is TGTGCCACCTCTCCGATTACCACCGGGGAGCTGTTTTTT. This chain connects TRBV7-2 to TRBJ2-2; D not certain. CDR3 size: 13 residues. Per the germline V gene, CDR1 is SGHTA and CDR2 is FQGNSA. Trimming removed 10 bases from V and 4 bases from J, with 13 bases in between.